A selection of T cell receptor beta chains follows, all from one sample in a study of beta chain features in type 1 diabetes. Repertoires were generated with immunoSEQ multiplex PCR, while TCRdb's copy carries only in-frame clones and drops some. The sample yields 25,000 to 30,000 clones, roughly 56% seen once. The sequenced sample consisted of Tregs from blood. All receptors derive from a woman aged 18-29 years with type 1 diabetes. Each CDR3 is given with its conserved first and last residue. Fields, in order: D gene, clone size, V gene, J gene, CDR3 DNA, CDR3 protein. A D gene is named only where the DNA matches it firmly. The size field is filled for only some rows; it gives once, few, many or a size class.

d_call: .; clone_size: few; v_call: TRBV30; j_call: TRBJ1-1; cdr3_nt: TGTGCCTGGAGTCGGGCAGGGATGAACACTGAAGCTTTCTTT; cdr3_aa: CAWSRAGMNTEAFF
d_call: .; clone_size: .; v_call: TRBV7-9; j_call: TRBJ1-2; cdr3_nt: TGTGCCAGCAGCTTAGGGTGGGGGGGTTCGGATGGCTACACCTTC; cdr3_aa: CASSLGWGGSDGYTF
d_call: .; clone_size: .; v_call: TRBV29-1; j_call: TRBJ1-2; cdr3_nt: TGCAGCGTTGATGGGGGGGCGCAGAGCTATGGCTACACCTTC; cdr3_aa: CSVDGGAQSYGYTF
d_call: TRBD1; clone_size: few; v_call: TRBV27; j_call: TRBJ1-2; cdr3_nt: TGTGCCAGCAGTCCTACTCAAGGACAGGGAGTTTATGGCTACACCTTC; cdr3_aa: CASSPTQGQGVYGYTF
d_call: TRBD1; clone_size: few; v_call: TRBV18; j_call: TRBJ1-4; cdr3_nt: TGTGCCAGCTCACGAGGACAGGAAGAAAAACTGTTTTTT; cdr3_aa: CASSRGQEEKLFF
d_call: .; clone_size: few; v_call: TRBV30; j_call: TRBJ1-5; cdr3_nt: TGTGCCTGGAGTACCCGACTAGATCAGCCCCAGCATTTT; cdr3_aa: CAWSTRLDQPQHF
d_call: TRBD2; clone_size: .; v_call: TRBV30; j_call: TRBJ2-4; cdr3_nt: TGTGCCTGGAGTGTACCAGCGGGGGTGGACATTCAGTACTTC; cdr3_aa: CAWSVPAGVDIQYF
d_call: .; clone_size: .; v_call: TRBV30; j_call: TRBJ1-1; cdr3_nt: TGTGCCTGGAGCAGGCAGGGGAGCACTGAAGCTTTCTTT; cdr3_aa: CAWSRQGSTEAFF
d_call: TRBD2; clone_size: .; v_call: TRBV7-2; j_call: TRBJ2-5; cdr3_nt: TGTGCCAGCAGCTTAGTGGGTAGCGGGAGGGCCGTGGGGGAGACCCAGTACTTC; cdr3_aa: CASSLVGSGRAVGETQYF
d_call: TRBD2; clone_size: once; v_call: TRBV10-3; j_call: TRBJ2-3; cdr3_nt: TGTGCCACCGCACTAGCGGGTGAAGATACGCAGTATTTT; cdr3_aa: CATALAGEDTQYF
d_call: .; clone_size: once; v_call: TRBV6-6; j_call: TRBJ1-1; cdr3_nt: TGTGCCAGCAGTTACGGTGTTGGCCTCGGGTACACTGAAGCCTTCTTT; cdr3_aa: CASSYGVGLGYTEAFF
d_call: .; clone_size: once; v_call: TRBV18; j_call: TRBJ1-1; cdr3_nt: TGTGCCAGCTCACCACCTTTGGGCAGGAACACTGAAGCTTTCTTT; cdr3_aa: CASSPPLGRNTEAFF
d_call: .; clone_size: .; v_call: TRBV30; j_call: TRBJ2-1; cdr3_nt: TGTGCCTGGAAAAACCCGGGGCGGGGTGAGCAGTTCTTC; cdr3_aa: CAWKNPGRGEQFF
d_call: TRBD2; clone_size: few; v_call: TRBV11-2; j_call: TRBJ2-3; cdr3_nt: TGTGCCAGCACCCGAGCGGGAGGGCCTACAGATACGCAGTATTTT; cdr3_aa: CASTRAGGPTDTQYF
d_call: TRBD2; clone_size: .; v_call: TRBV19; j_call: TRBJ2-3; cdr3_nt: TGTGCCAGTAGTATCGGCGGGGGAACAGATACGCAGTATTTT; cdr3_aa: CASSIGGGTDTQYF
d_call: .; clone_size: .; v_call: TRBV18; j_call: TRBJ1-1; cdr3_nt: TGTGCCAGCTCACGGGCCTTGAACACTGAAGCTTTCTTT; cdr3_aa: CASSRALNTEAFF
d_call: .; clone_size: once; v_call: TRBV7-2; j_call: TRBJ1-2; cdr3_nt: TGTGCCAGCAGCACCCGACGCGGATATTATGGCTACACCTTC; cdr3_aa: CASSTRRGYYGYTF
d_call: .; clone_size: medium-sized; v_call: TRBV21-1; j_call: TRBJ2-4; cdr3_nt: TGTGCCAGCAGCAAAGCGCTTTCCTCGCGGGAGAAGGGGGACATTCAGTACTTC; cdr3_aa: CASSKALSSREKGDIQYF
d_call: TRBD1; clone_size: few; v_call: TRBV19; j_call: TRBJ2-1; cdr3_nt: TGTGCCAGTAGTCCCCGACAGGGTCATTCTCAGGAGCAGTTCTTC; cdr3_aa: CASSPRQGHSQEQFF
d_call: .; clone_size: few; v_call: TRBV7-3; j_call: TRBJ1-1; cdr3_nt: TGTGCCAGCAGCTTACGGGGGGACACTGAAGCTTTCTTT; cdr3_aa: CASSLRGDTEAFF
d_call: .; clone_size: .; v_call: TRBV21-1; j_call: TRBJ1-5; cdr3_nt: TGTGCCAGCAGCAACCGACTGGGGGCTTCTAGCAATCAGCCCCAGCATTTT; cdr3_aa: CASSNRLGASSNQPQHF
d_call: .; clone_size: few; v_call: TRBV6-6; j_call: TRBJ1-3; cdr3_nt: TGTGCCAGCATTGACAGGTCCTCTGGAAACACCATATATTTT; cdr3_aa: CASIDRSSGNTIYF
d_call: .; clone_size: .; v_call: TRBV10-3; j_call: TRBJ2-7; cdr3_nt: TGTGCCATCAGTGAGTCGCCTGGGGGAGGCGAGCAGTACTTC; cdr3_aa: CAISESPGGGEQYF
d_call: .; clone_size: .; v_call: TRBV7-2; j_call: TRBJ1-1; cdr3_nt: TGTGCCAGCAGCTTAGGCGGGTCGAACACTGAAGCTTTCTTT; cdr3_aa: CASSLGGSNTEAFF
d_call: TRBD1; clone_size: few; v_call: TRBV4-1; j_call: TRBJ2-5; cdr3_nt: TGCGCCAGCAGCCTAAGGGGACAGGCGGAAGAGACCCAGTACTTC; cdr3_aa: CASSLRGQAEETQYF
d_call: TRBD1; clone_size: .; v_call: TRBV10-1; j_call: TRBJ2-3; cdr3_nt: TGCGCCAGCAGTACCGGACAGGAGACGCAGTATTTT; cdr3_aa: CASSTGQETQYF
d_call: .; clone_size: .; v_call: TRBV11-2; j_call: TRBJ2-2; cdr3_nt: TGTGCCAGCAGCTTAGGCCCTAGAGGCGCCGGGGAGCTGTTTTTT; cdr3_aa: CASSLGPRGAGELFF
d_call: TRBD1; clone_size: .; v_call: TRBV6-5; j_call: TRBJ1-1; cdr3_nt: TGTGCCAGCAGATCACCACAGGGGATCGGGACTGAAGCTTTCTTT; cdr3_aa: CASRSPQGIGTEAFF
d_call: TRBD1; clone_size: .; v_call: TRBV29-1; j_call: TRBJ2-2; cdr3_nt: TGCAGCGGACAGGGCCCCGGGGAGCTGTTTTTT; cdr3_aa: CSGQGPGELFF
d_call: .; clone_size: .; v_call: TRBV19; j_call: TRBJ1-4; cdr3_nt: TGTGCCAGTAGCAGGGGATTGGCTAATGAAAAACTGTTTTTT; cdr3_aa: CASSRGLANEKLFF
d_call: .; clone_size: .; v_call: TRBV27; j_call: TRBJ2-1; cdr3_nt: TGTGCCAGCAGTTTATCGCCCGGAGGAAGCTCCTACAATGAGCAGTTCTTC; cdr3_aa: CASSLSPGGSSYNEQFF
d_call: TRBD1; clone_size: .; v_call: TRBV5-6; j_call: TRBJ1-2; cdr3_nt: TGTGCCAGCAGCCGGGACAGGGGCTATGGCTACACCTTC; cdr3_aa: CASSRDRGYGYTF
d_call: .; clone_size: .; v_call: TRBV28; j_call: TRBJ2-5; cdr3_nt: TGTGCCAGCAGTTTATTGGCGGGCCAAGAGACCCAGTACTTC; cdr3_aa: CASSLLAGQETQYF
d_call: .; clone_size: .; v_call: TRBV18; j_call: TRBJ2-1; cdr3_nt: TGTGCCAGCTCACCGGCACAGGGTTTCGGAAATGAGCAGTTCTTC; cdr3_aa: CASSPAQGFGNEQFF
d_call: TRBD1; clone_size: .; v_call: TRBV7-9; j_call: TRBJ2-2; cdr3_nt: TGTGCCAGCAGCGGACGGGACAGGGGAGGGACCGGGGAGCTGTTTTTT; cdr3_aa: CASSGRDRGGTGELFF
d_call: .; clone_size: .; v_call: TRBV29-1; j_call: TRBJ1-2; cdr3_nt: TGCAGCGTTGAAGCGCAGCAGGGTGGCTACACCTTC; cdr3_aa: CSVEAQQGGYTF
d_call: .; clone_size: .; v_call: TRBV10-1; j_call: TRBJ2-3; cdr3_nt: TGCGCCAGCAGTGCCGCGGATGGCACAGATACGCAGTATTTT; cdr3_aa: CASSAADGTDTQYF
d_call: TRBD1; clone_size: few; v_call: TRBV6-5; j_call: TRBJ1-6; cdr3_nt: TGTGCCAGCAGGCTTTACGGACAGGGAGGTTCACCCCTCCACTTT; cdr3_aa: CASRLYGQGGSPLHF
d_call: TRBD1; clone_size: .; v_call: TRBV6-6; j_call: TRBJ2-5; cdr3_nt: TGTGCCAGCAGGTCCGGGACAGGGGGGTCGGAGACCCAGTACTTC; cdr3_aa: CASRSGTGGSETQYF
d_call: TRBD1; clone_size: few; v_call: TRBV11-2; j_call: TRBJ2-2; cdr3_nt: TGTGCCAGCAGCCTGGACAGGGGAGGCACCGGGGAGCTGTTTTTT; cdr3_aa: CASSLDRGGTGELFF
d_call: TRBD1; clone_size: .; v_call: TRBV5-5; j_call: TRBJ1-2; cdr3_nt: TGTGCCAGCAGCGAAGGACAGGGTTTCGGCTATGGCTACACCTTC; cdr3_aa: CASSEGQGFGYGYTF
d_call: TRBD1; clone_size: .; v_call: TRBV27; j_call: TRBJ2-2; cdr3_nt: TGTGCCAGCAGCCCAACCTCAGGGGGTTTCACCGGGGAGCTGTTTTTT; cdr3_aa: CASSPTSGGFTGELFF
d_call: .; clone_size: .; v_call: TRBV11-2; j_call: TRBJ2-5; cdr3_nt: TGTGCCAGCAGCTTTTTTACGGGAGCGAAGACCCAGTACTTC; cdr3_aa: CASSFFTGAKTQYF
d_call: .; clone_size: .; v_call: TRBV30; j_call: TRBJ2-3; cdr3_nt: TGTGCCTGGAGCCCGGGTGATACGCAGTATTTT; cdr3_aa: CAWSPGDTQYF
d_call: TRBD2; clone_size: .; v_call: TRBV5-1; j_call: TRBJ2-1; cdr3_nt: TGCGCCAGCAGCTTAGGTAGCGGGCGGGGAGTAGGGAATGGGCAGTTCTTC; cdr3_aa: CASSLGSGRGVGNGQFF
d_call: TRBD2; clone_size: .; v_call: TRBV7-2; j_call: TRBJ2-1; cdr3_nt: TGTGCCAGCAGCTTAGCGACTAGCGGGAGCTGGAATGAGCAGTTCTTC; cdr3_aa: CASSLATSGSWNEQFF
d_call: TRBD1; clone_size: few; v_call: TRBV30; j_call: TRBJ1-3; cdr3_nt: TGTGCCTGGAGCCCGGGACAGGGCTCTGGAAACACCATATATTTT; cdr3_aa: CAWSPGQGSGNTIYF
d_call: .; clone_size: few; v_call: TRBV7-8; j_call: TRBJ2-1; cdr3_nt: TGTGCCAGCAGCTTGAGGGGGGGATACAATGAGCAGTTCTTC; cdr3_aa: CASSLRGGYNEQFF
d_call: TRBD2; clone_size: .; v_call: TRBV5-1; j_call: TRBJ2-1; cdr3_nt: TGCGCCAGCAGCTCGTCCGGGACTAGCGGGGCCTACAATGAGCAGTTCTTC; cdr3_aa: CASSSSGTSGAYNEQFF
d_call: TRBD2; clone_size: few; v_call: TRBV2; j_call: TRBJ2-3; cdr3_nt: TGTGCCAGCAGGGCGACTAGCGGGACCACAGATACGCAGTATTTT; cdr3_aa: CASRATSGTTDTQYF